Detailed here is one T cell receptor (beta chain). The target antigen is unknown. Naive-designated CD8 cells lacked CD45RO, were positively enriched for CCR7, and omitted terminally differentiated effector memory CD45RA+ cells. This sample was taken from a study of shared clonotypes between healthy human individuals. Clones were sequenced by immunoSEQ multiplex PCR, and TCRdb holds only the in-frame ones, with some missing. The table records nearly 2 million clones, about 95% of them present only once. Notes on the study in general: Naive subsets typically showed greater estimated richness than memory subsets. The expectation was that sequencing depth would affect clonotype sharing among donors. In having few donors, the study represented limited genetic and exposure-history diversity. Rarefaction demonstrated incomplete sorted-subset sequencing despite large depth.

Germline CDR1 and CDR2: MNHNS and SASEGT. V shed 7 bases, J shed 1 base, and the junction held 9 bases outside the gene matches. There are 15 residues in the CDR3. The material sequenced was naive CD8+ T cells sorted from blood. The source is a man aged 18 to 29 in good health. The chain links TRBV6-1 to TRBJ2-7; 8 positions agree with TRBD2. The CDR3 DNA sequence: TGTGCCAGCACGCAGACGCGGGGGGTTTCCTACGAGCAGTACTTC. Amino acid sequence: CASTQTRGVSYEQYF.